These T cell receptor beta chains were read from a single sample in a study of blood T cell repertoires in COVID-19. The method was immunoSEQ multiplex PCR; TCRdb's version includes in-frame clones alone and lacks a portion of them. Among more than 200,000 clones, about 87% were seen once, and the ten largest hold approximately 2.4%. The sequenced sample consisted of peripheral blood. The receptors were gathered from a man younger than 40 with COVID-19, enrolled during active disease. Each CDR3 is given with its conserved first and last residue. Each record gives: CDR3 protein, clone size, V gene, J gene. The size of a clone is reported for some rows only, either as once, few or many, or as a class for expanded clones.

CDR3aa: CASNAQGDLYSGNTIYF
abundance: once
v_gene: TRBV19
j_gene: TRBJ1-3

CDR3aa: CASSPGGKNTEAFF
abundance: .
v_gene: TRBV7-3
j_gene: TRBJ1-1

CDR3aa: CASSLNGAGTGELFF
abundance: .
v_gene: TRBV5-4
j_gene: TRBJ2-2

CDR3aa: CASRISSTDTQYF
abundance: .
v_gene: TRBV19
j_gene: TRBJ2-3

CDR3aa: CASSPRRLAGGTDTQYF
abundance: .
v_gene: TRBV27
j_gene: TRBJ2-3

CDR3aa: CASKPTGNQPQHF
abundance: .
v_gene: TRBV2
j_gene: TRBJ1-5

CDR3aa: CASSEAGVGGYTF
abundance: .
v_gene: TRBV2
j_gene: TRBJ1-2

CDR3aa: CASSVWGTGGTGGYTF
abundance: .
v_gene: TRBV7-2
j_gene: TRBJ1-2

CDR3aa: CASSLRGVTEAFF
abundance: .
v_gene: TRBV5-5
j_gene: TRBJ1-1

CDR3aa: CASSEGGLLYEQYF
abundance: .
v_gene: TRBV6-1
j_gene: TRBJ2-7

CDR3aa: CASSLTVGNTIYF
abundance: once
v_gene: TRBV7-9
j_gene: TRBJ1-3

CDR3aa: CATHGGVPLYGYTF
abundance: few
v_gene: TRBV6-5
j_gene: TRBJ1-2

CDR3aa: CASSPIGQGNTEAFF
abundance: .
v_gene: TRBV7-3
j_gene: TRBJ1-1

CDR3aa: CASSLDGMNTEAFF
abundance: .
v_gene: TRBV11-3
j_gene: TRBJ1-1

CDR3aa: CASGSGRSEAFF
abundance: .
v_gene: TRBV27
j_gene: TRBJ1-1

CDR3aa: CASSIDGQGEANYGYTF
abundance: .
v_gene: TRBV19
j_gene: TRBJ1-2

CDR3aa: CASSLTGGTEAFF
abundance: few
v_gene: TRBV7-8
j_gene: TRBJ1-1

CDR3aa: CAWRTSSYNEQFF
abundance: .
v_gene: TRBV30
j_gene: TRBJ2-1

CDR3aa: CASSPQASGTGFPGSNQPQHF
abundance: .
v_gene: TRBV18
j_gene: TRBJ1-5

CDR3aa: CASSLGQAQETQYF
abundance: .
v_gene: TRBV7-9
j_gene: TRBJ2-5

CDR3aa: CASSPWDTMNTEAFF
abundance: .
v_gene: TRBV19
j_gene: TRBJ1-1

CDR3aa: CASSQDASLTDTQYF
abundance: .
v_gene: TRBV14
j_gene: TRBJ2-3

CDR3aa: CASSSYYWTGGTEAFF
abundance: .
v_gene: TRBV5-8
j_gene: TRBJ1-1

CDR3aa: CASSAGWSSGNTIYF
abundance: .
v_gene: TRBV9
j_gene: TRBJ1-3

CDR3aa: CATHRSGSYEQYF
abundance: .
v_gene: TRBV28
j_gene: TRBJ2-7

CDR3aa: CASSQGARGANYGYTF
abundance: .
v_gene: TRBV16
j_gene: TRBJ1-2

CDR3aa: CASSVAGYTEAFF
abundance: .
v_gene: TRBV9
j_gene: TRBJ1-1

CDR3aa: CATQGQSSYNEQFF
abundance: .
v_gene: TRBV28
j_gene: TRBJ2-1

CDR3aa: CASGLVRLGVITEAFF
abundance: .
v_gene: TRBV12-5
j_gene: TRBJ1-1

CDR3aa: CASSLLPRQGPGNEQFF
abundance: .
v_gene: TRBV7-2
j_gene: TRBJ2-1

CDR3aa: CASSYGKGNYGYTF
abundance: .
v_gene: TRBV6-6
j_gene: TRBJ1-2

CDR3aa: CASSLNRDKAFF
abundance: .
v_gene: TRBV28
j_gene: TRBJ1-1

CDR3aa: CASTLLAGVIHEQYF
abundance: .
v_gene: TRBV28
j_gene: TRBJ2-7

CDR3aa: CASSVYMNTEAFF
abundance: .
v_gene: TRBV6-4
j_gene: TRBJ1-1

CDR3aa: CATDDGQGGGANVLTF
abundance: few
v_gene: TRBV15
j_gene: TRBJ2-6

CDR3aa: CASSLGSQGSSPLHF
abundance: .
v_gene: TRBV11-2
j_gene: TRBJ1-6

CDR3aa: CASSIRGQGLGYTF
abundance: once
v_gene: TRBV19
j_gene: TRBJ1-2

CDR3aa: CASSSSGTSGDNEQFF
abundance: .
v_gene: TRBV5-1
j_gene: TRBJ2-1

CDR3aa: CAIGQDSYNEQFF
abundance: .
v_gene: TRBV10-3
j_gene: TRBJ2-1

CDR3aa: CASSEGGISGANVLTF
abundance: .
v_gene: TRBV6-1
j_gene: TRBJ2-6

CDR3aa: CASSEFLSNTGELFF
abundance: .
v_gene: TRBV25-1
j_gene: TRBJ2-2

CDR3aa: CASSLGQGLGYTF
abundance: .
v_gene: TRBV7-8
j_gene: TRBJ1-2

CDR3aa: CATQMQGATLNEKLFF
abundance: .
v_gene: TRBV12-5
j_gene: TRBJ1-4

CDR3aa: CASSYRQNYGYTF
abundance: .
v_gene: TRBV6-5
j_gene: TRBJ1-2

CDR3aa: CASRTGGYNQPQHF
abundance: .
v_gene: TRBV28
j_gene: TRBJ1-5

CDR3aa: CAWKTIAPRETQYF
abundance: once
v_gene: TRBV30
j_gene: TRBJ2-5

CDR3aa: CASSVAQGGYTF
abundance: .
v_gene: TRBV9
j_gene: TRBJ1-2

CDR3aa: CASSQVGTSNEKLFF
abundance: .
v_gene: TRBV3-1/TRBV3-2
j_gene: TRBJ1-4

CDR3aa: CASSAPGQGTYEQYF
abundance: .
v_gene: TRBV28
j_gene: TRBJ2-7

CDR3aa: CASSLALGQPINYGYTF
abundance: .
v_gene: TRBV7-9
j_gene: TRBJ1-2

CDR3aa: CASSAEGGGTRTDTQYF
abundance: .
v_gene: TRBV9
j_gene: TRBJ2-3

CDR3aa: CASTLTSGNTGELFF
abundance: .
v_gene: TRBV7-7
j_gene: TRBJ2-2